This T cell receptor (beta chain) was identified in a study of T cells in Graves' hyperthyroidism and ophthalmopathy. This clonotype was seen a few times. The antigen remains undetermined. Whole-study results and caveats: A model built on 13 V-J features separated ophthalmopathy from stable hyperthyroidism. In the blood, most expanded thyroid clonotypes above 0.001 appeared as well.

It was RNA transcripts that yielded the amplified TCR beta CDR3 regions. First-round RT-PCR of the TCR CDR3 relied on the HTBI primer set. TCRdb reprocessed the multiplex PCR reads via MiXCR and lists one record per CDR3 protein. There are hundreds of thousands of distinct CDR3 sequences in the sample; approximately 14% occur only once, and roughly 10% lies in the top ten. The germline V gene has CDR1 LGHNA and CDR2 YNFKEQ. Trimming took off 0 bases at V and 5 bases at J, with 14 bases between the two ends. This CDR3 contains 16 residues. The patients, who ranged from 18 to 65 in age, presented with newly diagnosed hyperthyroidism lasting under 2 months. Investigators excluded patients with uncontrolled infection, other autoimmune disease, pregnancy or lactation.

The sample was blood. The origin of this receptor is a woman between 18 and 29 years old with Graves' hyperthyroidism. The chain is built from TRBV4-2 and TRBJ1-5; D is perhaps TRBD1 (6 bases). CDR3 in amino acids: CASSQEGGGEHQPQHF. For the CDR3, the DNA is TGTGCCAGCAGCCAAGAAGGGGGGGGAGAACATCAGCCCCAGCATTTT.